The 24 T cell receptor beta chains reported below all come from one sample, sequenced in a study of a mutant IDH1 vaccine in newly diagnosed glioma. Regarding time point: baseline, week 1 (first vaccination visit). Treatment denoted: pre-vaccination baseline after standard-of-care therapy. The protocol was immunoSEQ multiplex PCR, while the TCRdb copy is restricted to in-frame clones and leaves out a portion. The sample includes fewer than 85,000 clones, 80% to 90% of them seen just once. The input for sequencing was PBMCs, taken from a glioma patient treated with radiotherapy, temozolomide or both. Receptor source: a man aged 25-40 years with glioma.

The table lists this clone with a count of one. J is TRBJ1-6 and V is TRBV25-1; D remains unclear. The germline V gene has CDR1 MGHDK and CDR2 SYGVNS. The CDR3 spans 14 residues. V shed 5 bases and J shed 0 bases, with 5 bases lying between them. The CDR3 DNA sequence: TGTGCCAGCAGTTTTTTCTCCTATAATTCACCCCTCCACTTT. It yields the protein CASSFFSYNSPLHF.

The chain has TRBV2 and TRBJ2-2; TRBD1 is a possible D gene (6 bases). The V gene lost 8 bases and the J gene lost 5 bases, with 15 bases spanning the gap. Germline values: CDR1 SNHLY, CDR2 FYNNEI. The CDR3 totals 14 residues. The CDR3 DNA follows: TGTGCCAGCCTCAGGGGCGTCCGTACCGGGGAGCTGTTTTTT. This sequence encodes CASLRGVRTGELFF.

The chain has TRBV6-6 and TRBJ1-1; D is unresolved. CDR3 length: 14 residues. CDR1 is MNHNY and CDR2 is SVGAGI in the germline V gene (reference sequence). V shed 4 bases and J shed 0 bases, with 9 bases lying between them. The CDR3 DNA reads TGTGCCAGCAGTTGGACCTCCATGAACACTGAAGCTTTCTTT. It is translated as CASSWTSMNTEAFF.

This sequence joins TRBV7-9 and TRBJ2-3; D gene uncertain. The V gene's germline CDR1 is SEHNR and CDR2 FQNEAQ (reference sequence). The CDR3 is 13 amino acids. Trimming took 10 bases from V and 4 from J, leaving 15 bases between them. Here the CDR3 DNA reads TGTGCCAACGCTATCCTATCCGCAGATACGCAGTATTTT. It is translated as CANAILSADTQYF.

J is TRBJ2-5 and V is TRBV18, with D perhaps TRBD1 (6 bases). The germline V gene encodes CDR1 KGHSH and CDR2 LQKENI. This CDR3 comprises 15 residues. Trimming pared 3 bases from V and 11 bases from J, leaving 22 bases between. Here the CDR3 reads CASSPWTDRAGEQYF. CDR3 nucleotides: TGTGCCAGCTCACCTTGGACAGACCGGGCTGGGGAGCAGTACTTC.

The chain couples TRBV11-2 to TRBJ1-2; D possibly corresponds to TRBD1 (6 bases). Trimming removed 4 bases at V and 2 bases at J, with 14 bases between. Per the germline V gene, CDR1 is SGHAT and CDR2 is FQNNGV. The CDR3 totals 15 residues. CDR3: CASSSSDRWNYGYTF. The CDR3, as DNA: TGTGCCAGCAGCTCTTCGGACAGATGGAACTATGGCTACACCTTC.

The chain has TRBV19 and TRBJ2-1; no reliable D call. CDR3 length: 13 residues. Per germline, CDR1 LNHDA and CDR2 SQIVND (reference sequence). V dropped 3 bases and J dropped 6 bases, with 9 bases sitting between them. In DNA, the CDR3 is TGTGCCAGTAGTATCTCCCCAGTCAATGAGCAGTTCTTC. This translates into CASSISPVNEQFF.

V and J are TRBV7-9 and TRBJ2-1; no definite D call. V lost 0 bases and J 3 bases, leaving 9 bases between the germline ends. This CDR3 has 15 residues. The germline V gene encodes CDR1 SEHNR and CDR2 FQNEAQ (reference sequence). The CDR3 sequence is CASSLAHRLYNEQFF. DNA of the CDR3: TGTGCCAGCAGCTTAGCGCATCGCCTCTACAATGAGCAGTTCTTC.

The chain is built from TRBV27 and TRBJ2-1; perhaps TRBD2 as D (5 bases). Germline CDR1 MNHEY, CDR2 SMNVEV (reference sequence). V lost 7 bases, J lost 0 bases, and 13 bases lay in between. This CDR3 contains 15 residues. In nucleotides, the CDR3 is TGTGCCAGCACCCCGACTGGGAGCTCCTACAATGAGCAGTTCTTC. This codes for CASTPTGSSYNEQFF.

V is TRBV29-1 and J is TRBJ1-1, with no clear D. There are 13 residues in the CDR3. Per germline, CDR1 SQVTM and CDR2 ANQGSEA. V dropped 4 bases and J dropped 2 bases, with 11 bases sitting between them. CDR3 protein: CSVVYLSNTEAFF. For the CDR3, the DNA is TGCAGCGTTGTATATCTGAGCAACACTGAAGCTTTCTTT. The entire variable domain, with the rest obtained from reference TRBV29-1 and TRBJ1-1, is as follows: SAVISQKPSRDICQRGTSLTIQCQVDSQVTMMFWYRQQPGQSLTLIATANQGSEATYESGFVIDKFPISRPNLTFSTLTVSNMSPEDSSIYLCSVVYLSNTEAFFGQGTRLTVV.

Regarding this clone: Other DNA sequences in this specimen translate into the identical CDR3. This sequence joins TRBV19 and TRBJ1-6; D is unclear. CDR3 size: 13 residues. CDR1 is LNHDA and CDR2 is SQIVND in the germline V gene (reference sequence). Trimming left V 4 bases short and J 13 bases short, with 14 bases between. CDR3 bases: TGTGCCAGTAGTACGAGGACGGGTCCGCCCCTCCACTTT. Translating it yields CASSTRTGPPLHF.

The chain employs TRBV7-8 and TRBJ1-4; possible D gene TRBD1, 6 bases. Trimming stripped 4 bases from V and 0 bases from J, with 24 bases between. The CDR3 consists of 20 residues. Germline CDR1 reads SGHVS; CDR2 reads FQNEAQ. This CDR3 is CASSSSTGIYILSTNEKLFF. The CDR3 coding sequence is TGTGCCAGCAGCTCCTCGACAGGAATCTACATTTTATCAACTAATGAAAAACTGTTTTTT.

The chain uses TRBV6-5 and TRBJ1-1; maybe TRBD1 (5 bases). The V gene lost 8 bases and the J gene lost 1 base, with 14 bases spanning the gap. CDR1 is MNHEY, CDR2 SVGAGI, per germline. The CDR3 loop spans 14 amino acids. The chain's CDR3 is CASRLGPTNTEAFF. CDR3 nucleotide sequence: TGTGCCAGCCGGCTGGGACCCACGAACACTGAAGCTTTCTTT.

V gene TRBV5-1 combines with J gene TRBJ2-5; TRBD2 matches 12 bases. The germline V gene has CDR1 SGHRS and CDR2 YFSETQ. Germline trimming cut 4 bases from V and 5 bases from J; bases unmatched to any gene: 6. The CDR3 runs to 15 residues. CDR3 residues: CASSVGTSGLETQYF. The DNA of the CDR3 is TGCGCCAGCAGCGTCGGGACTAGCGGGTTGGAGACCCAGTACTTC.

This clone has a handful of counts. The chain links TRBV6-6 to TRBJ1-1; D not certain. This CDR3 has 14 amino acids. Germline CDR1 MNHNY, CDR2 SVGAGI (reference sequence). Between the trimmed V and J ends, which lost 7 bases and 0 bases, there was a span of 12 bases. This chain's CDR3 is CASTLLSLNTEAFF. The CDR3 nucleotides are TGTGCCAGCACTTTACTCTCGCTGAACACTGAAGCTTTCTTT.

The V call is TRBV28, the J call TRBJ2-6; D perhaps matches TRBD2 (6 bases). Trimming removed 4 bases at V and 0 bases at J, with 16 bases between. The CDR3 contains 18 residues. Germline V gives CDR1 MDHEN, CDR2 SYDVKM. The CDR3 reads CASSSPGLTSSGANVLTF. CDR3 coding DNA: TGTGCCAGCAGTTCGCCGGGACTTACGAGCTCTGGGGCCAACGTCCTGACTTTC.

The chain has TRBV5-6 and TRBJ2-2; 9 nucleotides match TRBD1. Germline assignment: CDR1 SGHDT and CDR2 YYEEEE. The CDR3 runs to 16 residues. V trimming: 0 bases; J trimming: 6 bases; junction bases outside the gene matches: 6. The CDR3 coding sequence is TGTGCCAGCAGCTTGGTCCGACGGACAGGGGCCGGGGAGCTGTTTTTT. It codes for CASSLVRRTGAGELFF.

This clone occurred once. The chain employs TRBV5-6 and TRBJ2-2; TRBD1 matches 8 bases. V gave up 7 bases and J gave up 5 bases; unmatched junction bases: 13. There are 16 residues in the CDR3. CDR1 is SGHDT and CDR2 is YYEEEE in the germline V gene. The CDR3 bases are TGTGCCAGCGCACTGGTCAGGACAGGGTATACCGGGGAGCTGTTTTTT. As protein: CASALVRTGYTGELFF.

The chain uses TRBV6-5 and TRBJ1-1, with D uncertain. In germline, CDR1 is MNHEY, CDR2 SVGAGI. The ends were cut back, 0 bases at V and 5 bases at J, with 13 bases in the middle. This CDR3 contains 15 residues. The CDR3 loop reads CASSYSIYQGTEAFF. The CDR3 DNA is TGTGCCAGCAGTTACTCGATCTATCAAGGGACTGAAGCTTTCTTT.

The rearrangement joins TRBV7-8 to TRBJ2-1, with TRBD2 matching 15 bases. Germline V gene data show CDR1 as SGHVS and CDR2 as FQNEAQ. Trimming cost V 0 bases and J 9 bases; bases outside gene matches: 6. CDR3 size: 17 residues. The CDR3 protein is CASSLARTSGGATEQFF. CDR3 nucleotides: TGTGCCAGCAGCTTAGCGAGGACTAGCGGGGGGGCTACTGAGCAGTTCTTC.

This rearrangement joins TRBV18 to TRBJ2-1, with a weak D call TRBD2 (6 bases). The CDR3 is 14 amino acids. Germline loops: CDR1 KGHSH, CDR2 LQKENI. The V end lost 5 bases, the J end lost 0 bases, and 8 bases lay between the germline ends. The CDR3 DNA follows: TGTGCCAGCTCAGGAGGGCCCTCCTACAATGAGCAGTTCTTC. It codes for CASSGGPSYNEQFF. Based on the CDR3 plus reference TRBV18 and TRBJ2-1, the full variable domain is NAGVMQNPRHLVRRRGQEARLRCSPMKGHSHVYWYRQLPEEGLKFMVYLQKENIIDESGMPKERFSAEFPKEGPSILRIQQVVRGDSAAYFCASSGGPSYNEQFFGPGTRLTVL.

This clone was counted a few times. The rearrangement links TRBV2 to TRBJ2-2; D unclear. Germline CDR1 SNHLY, CDR2 FYNNEI. This CDR3 is built from 14 residues. The ends were cut back, 4 bases at V and 3 bases at J, with 9 bases in the middle. CDR3 loop: CASSVLTYTGELFF. Written as DNA, the CDR3 is TGTGCCAGCAGTGTCCTGACGTACACCGGGGAGCTGTTTTTT. Full variable domain (rest looked up from reference TRBV2 and TRBJ2-2): EPEVTQTPSHQVTQMGQEVILRCVPISNHLYFYWYRQILGQKVEFLVSFYNNEISEKSEIFDDQFSVERPDGSNFTLKIRSTKLEDSAMYFCASSVLTYTGELFFGEGSRLTVL.

The CDR3 protein is CASSPGTSYNEQFF. The DNA for the CDR3 is TGTGCCAGCAGTCCTGGGACATCCTACAATGAGCAGTTCTTC. The V and J genes are TRBV6-6 and TRBJ2-1; possible D gene TRBD1, 6 bases. Germline loops: CDR1 MNHNY, CDR2 SVGAGI (reference sequence). This CDR3 region has 14 residues. Trimming cost V 5 bases and J 1 base, with 9 bases left between them.

The chain employs TRBV9 and TRBJ2-5, with 8 bases identical to TRBD1. Trimming removed 4 bases from V and 2 bases from J; junction bases left unmatched: 4. Looked up from germline, CDR1 is SGDLS and CDR2 is YYNGEE. This CDR3 has 14 residues. The CDR3 loop reads CASSRTGLQETQYF. Here the CDR3 DNA reads TGTGCCAGCAGCCGGACAGGGTTACAAGAGACCCAGTACTTC.